This T cell receptor beta chain was sequenced during a study of shared clonotypes between healthy human individuals. Study background: Each donor contributed plates that comprised three CD4 naive, three CD4 memory, two CD8 naive and one CD8 memory. Whole-study findings and limits: Clonotypes that were shared across a handful of donors made up around 5.5% of naive CD4 clonotypes.

Comment on this clone: Its target is not known.

In the naive CD8 group, cells lacked CD45RO and were positively selected for CCR7, so terminally differentiated effector memory CD45RA+ cells were left out. Germline V CDR1 and CDR2: SEHNR, FQNEAQ (reference sequence). With 4 bases removed from V and 8 bases from J, the gap between germline ends came to 11 bases. The CDR3 is 12 amino acids. Clones were read by immunoSEQ multiplex PCR, and TCRdb kept only the in-frame ones, dropping some. The data hold about 590,000 clones, with roughly 95% observed a single time. What was sequenced was naive CD8+ T cells sorted from blood. This TCR was recovered from a woman younger than 45 in good health. V usage is TRBV7-9 and J usage is TRBJ1-1; weak D call: TRBD1 (5 bases). The CDR3 loop reads CASSSGPLEAFF. The CDR3 DNA reads as TGTGCCAGCAGCTCGGGACCCCTGGAAGCTTTCTTT.